The rows below give T cell receptor beta chains drawn from one sample of a study of T cells in Graves' hyperthyroidism and ophthalmopathy. Each CDR3 protein gets one entry after TCRdb re-called the multiplex PCR reads with MiXCR. The repertoire holds a few hundred thousand distinct CDR3 sequences, 22% seen once, with around 60% in the top ten. Sequencing was carried out using blood. The receptors originated from a man aged 25 to 40 with Graves' ophthalmopathy. CDR3s include the opening cysteine and the closing phenylalanine or tryptophan. A D gene is named only where the DNA matches it firmly. Size values are once, few and many counts, or a class for expanded clones, and some rows have none.

abundance	v_gene	j_gene	d_gene	CDR3nt	CDR3aa
NA	TRBV15	TRBJ2-3	NA	TGTGCCACCAGCAGCGGGAGCACGACAGATACGCAGTATTTT	CATSSGSTTDTQYF
NA	TRBV28	TRBJ2-7	NA	TGTGCCAGCAGTTTAAAGGCTGTTTACGAGCAGTACTTC	CASSLKAVYEQYF
few	TRBV9	TRBJ2-5	TRBD2	TGTGCCAGCAGCCCACTAGCGGGAGGCGGGGGAAGAGAGACCCAGTACTTC	CASSPLAGGGGRETQYF
few	TRBV15	TRBJ1-5	NA	TGTGCCACCAGCAGACTTCAGGGTACCAATCAGCCCCAGCATTTT	CATSRLQGTNQPQHF
NA	TRBV27	TRBJ2-1	NA	TGTGCCAGCAGTTTATTGGGGAGTTGGAACAATGAGCAGTTCTTC	CASSLLGSWNNEQFF
NA	TRBV5-6	TRBJ2-5	TRBD1	TGTGCCAGCGGCATTAGGACAGGGGGAGGAGAGACCCAGTACTTC	CASGIRTGGGETQYF
many	TRBV7-2	TRBJ2-5	NA	TGTGCCAGCAGCTTAGACTCTAGTCAGGGTGGAAAGACCCAGTACTTC	CASSLDSSQGGKTQYF
many	TRBV12-3/TRBV12-4	TRBJ2-5	TRBD2	TGTGCCAGCAGCCTTGCACCGGGACTAGCGGGCCAAGAGACCCAGTACTTC	CASSLAPGLAGQETQYF
few	TRBV6-2/TRBV6-3	TRBJ2-1	NA	TGTGCCAGCAGTTACTCGATGGCTGGTTACAATGAGCAGTTCTTC	CASSYSMAGYNEQFF
NA	TRBV18	TRBJ2-7	NA	TGTGCCAGCTCACCGCCCGGGACAATCGTGGGCGAGCAGTACTTC	CASSPPGTIVGEQYF
NA	TRBV6-1	TRBJ2-5	TRBD2	TGTGCCGCGGGAGAATCAGAAGAGACCCAGTACTTC	CAAGESEETQYF
NA	TRBV10-3	TRBJ2-7	TRBD2	TGTGCCATTGGGACTAGGGCCTACGAGCAGTACTTC	CAIGTRAYEQYF
many	TRBV28	TRBJ1-5	NA	TGTGCCAGCAGTGTACAGGGACGGGGGTATAGCAATCAGCCCCAGCATTTT	CASSVQGRGYSNQPQHF
NA	TRBV2	TRBJ1-6	NA	TGTGCCAGCAGTGAAGCGCGTCAGTCACCCCTCCACTTT	CASSEARQSPLHF
NA	TRBV25-1	TRBJ1-2	TRBD1	TGTGCCAGCAGTCACAGGGGGCTGTATGGCTACACCTTC	CASSHRGLYGYTF
NA	TRBV7-3	TRBJ2-1	NA	TGTGCCAGCAGCTTGTCCGGATTCAGGAGGGCCATGGATGAGCAGTTCTTC	CASSLSGFRRAMDEQFF
few	TRBV6-2/TRBV6-3	TRBJ2-1	TRBD2	TGTGCCAGCAGTCAGTGGACTAGCGGGAGGGCCAATGAGCAGTTCTTC	CASSQWTSGRANEQFF
many	TRBV2	TRBJ1-1	NA	TGTGCCAGCATCCAACGGGGGGTCCGGAACACTGAAGCTTTCTTT	CASIQRGVRNTEAFF
many	TRBV30	TRBJ2-7	NA	TGTGCCTGTCCGAAGGCAGGGACAACCTACGAGCAGTACTTC	CACPKAGTTYEQYF
few	TRBV3-1	TRBJ1-5	NA	TGTGCCAGCGGAGACAGCCTTAGCAATCAGCCCCAGCATTTT	CASGDSLSNQPQHF
NA	TRBV30	TRBJ2-7	TRBD2	TGTGCCTGGGGGAGGGGACTAAGTTACGAGCAGTACTTC	CAWGRGLSYEQYF
NA	TRBV11-2	TRBJ2-2	NA	TGTGCCAGCAGCTTAGTATACCAGGGCGGCGGGGAGCTGTTTTTT	CASSLVYQGGGELFF
few	TRBV6-2/TRBV6-3	TRBJ1-2	TRBD1	TGTGCCAGCAGTATCAGTGGACAGGGAATCTATGGCTACACCTTC	CASSISGQGIYGYTF
NA	TRBV30	TRBJ2-5	NA	TGTGCCTGGGGCAGGGCTGAGACCCAGTACTTC	CAWGRAETQYF
many	TRBV28	TRBJ1-2	NA	TGTGCCAGCAGTTTAATTGGGGCTGGTGGCTACACCTTC	CASSLIGAGGYTF
few	TRBV6-2/TRBV6-3	TRBJ1-4	NA	TGTGCCAGCAGATACTACCGGACCGAAAATGAAAAACTGTTTTTT	CASRYYRTENEKLFF
few	TRBV7-9	TRBJ1-2	NA	TGTGCCAGCAGCTTATCCAGGCCGATCTATGGCTACACCTTC	CASSLSRPIYGYTF
NA	TRBV6-2/TRBV6-3	TRBJ1-1	TRBD1	TGTGCCAGCAGCCTAGACAGGGTAGTGAACACTGAAGCTTTCTTT	CASSLDRVVNTEAFF
many	TRBV7-8	TRBJ1-5	NA	TGTGCCAGCAGCTTAGGGGGAGCCCTAGGGAATCAGCCCCAGCATTTT	CASSLGGALGNQPQHF
NA	TRBV9	TRBJ2-7	TRBD1	TGTGCCAGCAGCGGGGCCCCTCAGAGGGGGCCCTACGAGCAGTACTTC	CASSGAPQRGPYEQYF
NA	TRBV10-2	TRBJ1-4	NA	TGCGCCAGCAGTGACGTGTTTACAACTAATGAAAAACTGTTTTTT	CASSDVFTTNEKLFF
many	TRBV30	TRBJ1-1	TRBD1	TGTGCCTGGGCAGGGGGCGGTAAGATAAACACTGAAGCTTTCTTT	CAWAGGGKINTEAFF
NA	TRBV6-5	TRBJ1-5	TRBD1	TGTGCCCGCAGTTACCAGGGGGCCGGCAATCAGCCCCAGCATTTT	CARSYQGAGNQPQHF
NA	TRBV7-9	TRBJ2-7	NA	TGTGCCAGCAGCTTAGATATGGGGCGCGACGAGCAGTACTTC	CASSLDMGRDEQYF
many	TRBV3-1	TRBJ2-5	TRBD1	TGTGCCAGCAGCCAAGTCCCGGACAGGCAAGAGACCCAGTACTTC	CASSQVPDRQETQYF
many	TRBV3-1	TRBJ1-1	NA	TGTGCCAGCAGCCAAGCGACCCTTGTGAACACTGAAGCTTTCTTT	CASSQATLVNTEAFF
NA	TRBV20-1	TRBJ2-5	NA	TGCAGTGCTAGGGGGTCTGGGGCGTCGGAGACCCAGTACTTC	CSARGSGASETQYF
NA	TRBV20-1	TRBJ1-1	NA	TGCAGTGCTAGCCGGGGGGTAGGTGAAGCTTTCTTT	CSASRGVGEAFF
NA	TRBV19	TRBJ2-1	TRBD2	TGTGCCAGTAGTACCCTGGGACTAGACCACAATGAGCAGTTCTTC	CASSTLGLDHNEQFF
few	TRBV4-2	TRBJ1-1	NA	TGTGCCAGCAGCCAATATCCGAACACTGAAGCTTTCTTT	CASSQYPNTEAFF
many	TRBV11-2	TRBJ2-5	TRBD2	TGTGCCAGCAGTTCTATGTCGCTAGCGGGGATCCAAGAGACCCAGTACTTC	CASSSMSLAGIQETQYF
many	TRBV18	TRBJ2-2	NA	TGTGCCAGCTCGACCGAGACCGGGGAGCTGTTTTTT	CASSTETGELFF